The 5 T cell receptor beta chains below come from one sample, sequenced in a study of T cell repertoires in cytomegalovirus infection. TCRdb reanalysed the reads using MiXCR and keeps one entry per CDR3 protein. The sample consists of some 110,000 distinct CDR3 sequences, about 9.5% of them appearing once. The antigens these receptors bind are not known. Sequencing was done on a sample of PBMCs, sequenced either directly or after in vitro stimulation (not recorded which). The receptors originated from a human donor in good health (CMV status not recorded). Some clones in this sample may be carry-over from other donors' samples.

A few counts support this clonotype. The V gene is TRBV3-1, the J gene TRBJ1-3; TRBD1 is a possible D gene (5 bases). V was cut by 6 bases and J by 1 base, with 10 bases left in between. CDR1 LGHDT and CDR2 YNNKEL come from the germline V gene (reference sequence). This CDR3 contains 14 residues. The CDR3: CASRFGGSGNTIYF. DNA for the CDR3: TGTGCCAGCAGGTTTGGGGGATCTGGAAACACCATATATTTT.

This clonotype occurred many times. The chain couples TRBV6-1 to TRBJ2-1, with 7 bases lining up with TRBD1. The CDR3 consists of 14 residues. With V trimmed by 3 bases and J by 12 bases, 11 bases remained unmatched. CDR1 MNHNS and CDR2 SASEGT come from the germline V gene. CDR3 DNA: TGTGCCAGCAGTGATTCCGGGACAGCGAGTGTGCAGTTCTTC. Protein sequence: CASSDSGTASVQFF.

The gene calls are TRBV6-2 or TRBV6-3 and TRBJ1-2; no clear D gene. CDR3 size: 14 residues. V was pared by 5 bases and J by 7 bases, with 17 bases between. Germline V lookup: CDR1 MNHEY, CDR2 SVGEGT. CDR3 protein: CASSRTTDPPGYTF. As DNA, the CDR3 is TGTGCCAGCAGTCGGACGACCGACCCCCCTGGCTACACCTTC.

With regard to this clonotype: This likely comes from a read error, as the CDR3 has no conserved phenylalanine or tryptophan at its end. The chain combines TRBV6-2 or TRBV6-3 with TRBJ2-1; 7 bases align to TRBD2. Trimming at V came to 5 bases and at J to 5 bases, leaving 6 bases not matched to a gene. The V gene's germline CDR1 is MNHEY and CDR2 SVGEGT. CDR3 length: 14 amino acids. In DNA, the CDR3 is TGTGCCAGCAGTCTTCCTAGCGGAGACAATGAGCAGTTCCTC. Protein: CASSLPSGDNEQFL.

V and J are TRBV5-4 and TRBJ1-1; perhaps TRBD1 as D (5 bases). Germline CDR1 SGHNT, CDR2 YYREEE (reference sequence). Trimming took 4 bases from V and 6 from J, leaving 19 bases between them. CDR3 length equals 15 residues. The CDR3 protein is CASSPVSGRGAEAFF. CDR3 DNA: TGTGCCAGCAGCCCCGTTTCGGGACGGGGGGCTGAAGCTTTCTTT.